These T cell receptor beta chains were read from a single sample in a study of T-cell reconstitution after alpha-beta-depleted transplantation in children. TCRdb itself ran the PCR reads through MiXCR, one entry per CDR3 protein. The sample holds 27,000 or so distinct CDR3 sequences, 15% to 20% seen once. Sequenced material: PBMCs, mostly from graft donor cells, taken 60 days after TCRalphabeta/CD19-depleted stem cell transplant. The receptors shown here come from a male patient between 2 and 10 years old who had a stem cell transplant for acute lymphoblastic leukemia, so the T cells may come from the graft donor. Both conserved end residues are part of each CDR3. D genes are given only for firm matches. Clone size is given for some rows only: seen once, a few or many times, or a class if the clone is expanded.

v_call: TRBV5-1
clone_size: .
d_call: .
j_call: TRBJ2-1
cdr3_nt: TGCGCCAGCAGTACAAGCGCAACATTCTACAATGAGCAGTTCTTC
cdr3_aa: CASSTSATFYNEQFF

v_call: TRBV28
clone_size: .
d_call: .
j_call: TRBJ1-2
cdr3_nt: TGTGCCAGTAGGGGAGGGGGGAACTATGGCTACACCTTC
cdr3_aa: CASRGGGNYGYTF

v_call: TRBV5-1
clone_size: .
d_call: .
j_call: TRBJ2-2
cdr3_nt: TGCGCCAGCAGCTTGGGGGTCCCCGGGGAGCTGTTTTTT
cdr3_aa: CASSLGVPGELFF

v_call: TRBV20-1
clone_size: few
d_call: .
j_call: TRBJ1-1
cdr3_nt: TGCAGTCCCTTCCCAGGTTTCCACACTGAAGCTTTCTTT
cdr3_aa: CSPFPGFHTEAFF

v_call: TRBV12-3/TRBV12-4
clone_size: many
d_call: TRBD1
j_call: TRBJ1-5
cdr3_nt: TGTGCCAGCAGTTCGCTTGGACAGGGGGGGAATCAGCCCCAGCATTTT
cdr3_aa: CASSSLGQGGNQPQHF

v_call: TRBV6-2/TRBV6-3
clone_size: few
d_call: .
j_call: TRBJ2-6
cdr3_nt: TGTGCCAGCAGCGCTCGCCAAGTTTTAATTTCGGGGGCCAACGTCCTGACTTTC
cdr3_aa: CASSARQVLISGANVLTF

v_call: TRBV6-1
clone_size: few
d_call: .
j_call: TRBJ1-1
cdr3_nt: TGTGCCAGCACAAGGAAGCAGGGTACTGAAGCTTTCTTT
cdr3_aa: CASTRKQGTEAFF

v_call: TRBV4-1
clone_size: few
d_call: TRBD2
j_call: TRBJ2-1
cdr3_nt: TGCGCCAGCAGCCAAGAAAGCGGGGGGGCGTTCTACAATGAGCAGTTCTTC
cdr3_aa: CASSQESGGAFYNEQFF

v_call: TRBV3-1
clone_size: .
d_call: TRBD2
j_call: TRBJ2-5
cdr3_nt: TGTGCCAGCAGCCGGACTAGCGGATACCAAGAGACCCAGTACTTC
cdr3_aa: CASSRTSGYQETQYF

v_call: TRBV5-1
clone_size: once
d_call: TRBD1
j_call: TRBJ2-6
cdr3_nt: TGCGCCAGCAGCTTGCTCCCAGGGGGATCGTCTGGGGCCAACGTCCTGACTTTC
cdr3_aa: CASSLLPGGSSGANVLTF

v_call: TRBV3-1
clone_size: .
d_call: TRBD1
j_call: TRBJ1-2
cdr3_nt: TGTGCCACTGGACAGGGGCATGGCTACACCTTC
cdr3_aa: CATGQGHGYTF

v_call: TRBV5-1
clone_size: many
d_call: .
j_call: TRBJ2-3
cdr3_nt: TGCGCCAGCGGTTACGGAACTAGCACAGATACGCAGTATTTT
cdr3_aa: CASGYGTSTDTQYF

v_call: TRBV5-5
clone_size: .
d_call: .
j_call: TRBJ2-1
cdr3_nt: TGTGCCAGCAGCCTTATACAGGGTGGAGAGTTCTTC
cdr3_aa: CASSLIQGGEFF

v_call: TRBV5-6
clone_size: few
d_call: .
j_call: TRBJ2-3
cdr3_nt: TGTGCCAGCAGCTTGGCAGATACGCAGTATTTT
cdr3_aa: CASSLADTQYF

v_call: TRBV5-1
clone_size: .
d_call: .
j_call: TRBJ2-3
cdr3_nt: TGCGCCAGCAGCTTGGCTTTGGGAGATGGCACAGATACGCAGTATTTT
cdr3_aa: CASSLALGDGTDTQYF

v_call: TRBV4-3
clone_size: many
d_call: .
j_call: TRBJ2-3
cdr3_nt: TGCGCCAGCAGCCAAGGGCACGGGGGATCCGATACGCAGTATTTT
cdr3_aa: CASSQGHGGSDTQYF

v_call: TRBV24-1
clone_size: many
d_call: .
j_call: TRBJ1-5
cdr3_nt: TGTGCCACCTGTAGCTATAGCAATCAGCCCCAGCATTTT
cdr3_aa: CATCSYSNQPQHF

v_call: TRBV20-1
clone_size: few
d_call: .
j_call: TRBJ1-6
cdr3_nt: TGCAGTGCTCCCCTTTGGGCTGGGTCCAATTCACCCCTCCACTTT
cdr3_aa: CSAPLWAGSNSPLHF

v_call: TRBV25-1
clone_size: many
d_call: .
j_call: TRBJ2-2
cdr3_nt: TGTGCCAGCCAGCGGGTCCTTGGGGGAACCGGGGAGCTGTTTTTT
cdr3_aa: CASQRVLGGTGELFF

v_call: TRBV20-1
clone_size: .
d_call: TRBD2
j_call: TRBJ2-3
cdr3_nt: TGCAGTGCTAGAAGGACTAGCGGCTGGGATACGCAGTATTTT
cdr3_aa: CSARRTSGWDTQYF

v_call: TRBV7-2
clone_size: .
d_call: TRBD1
j_call: TRBJ1-1
cdr3_nt: TGTGCCAGCAGCTTGGCCCTACAGGGGGCTTACACTGAAGCTTTCTTT
cdr3_aa: CASSLALQGAYTEAFF

v_call: TRBV2
clone_size: .
d_call: .
j_call: TRBJ1-3
cdr3_nt: TGTGCCAGCAGTGAGGGCCTGAGCTCTGGAAACACCATATATTTT
cdr3_aa: CASSEGLSSGNTIYF

v_call: TRBV5-4
clone_size: few
d_call: TRBD2
j_call: TRBJ2-5
cdr3_nt: TGTGCCAGCAGCTTCCTAGCGGGGGGGCCTAAGGAGACCCAGTACTTC
cdr3_aa: CASSFLAGGPKETQYF

v_call: TRBV3-1
clone_size: few
d_call: TRBD1
j_call: TRBJ2-5
cdr3_nt: TGTGCCAGCAGCGCCCAGGACAGGGGGGAGACCCAGTACTTC
cdr3_aa: CASSAQDRGETQYF

v_call: TRBV12-3/TRBV12-4
clone_size: many
d_call: TRBD1
j_call: TRBJ2-2
cdr3_nt: TGTGCCAGCAGTCTCAGGACAGGGGGTGGCGGGGAGCTGTTTTTT
cdr3_aa: CASSLRTGGGGELFF

v_call: TRBV5-1
clone_size: .
d_call: .
j_call: TRBJ1-1
cdr3_nt: TGCGCCAGCAGCAAGACAGAGAACACTGAAGCTTTCTTT
cdr3_aa: CASSKTENTEAFF

v_call: TRBV7-6
clone_size: many
d_call: .
j_call: TRBJ1-3
cdr3_nt: TGTGCCAGCAGCCGATCGGCTGGAAACACCATATATTTT
cdr3_aa: CASSRSAGNTIYF

v_call: TRBV5-1
clone_size: .
d_call: TRBD2
j_call: TRBJ2-5
cdr3_nt: TGCGCCAGCAGCCAGGGAGCACTAGCGGGGGAAGAGACCCAGTACTTC
cdr3_aa: CASSQGALAGEETQYF

v_call: TRBV5-6
clone_size: .
d_call: TRBD1
j_call: TRBJ1-4
cdr3_nt: TGTGCCAGCAGCTTACCCGGGACAGGGTATGAAAAACTGTTTTTT
cdr3_aa: CASSLPGTGYEKLFF

v_call: TRBV7-9
clone_size: few
d_call: .
j_call: TRBJ1-6
cdr3_nt: TGTGCCAGCAGCTCCCAACAGGGTTCACCCCTCCACTTT
cdr3_aa: CASSSQQGSPLHF

v_call: TRBV4-1
clone_size: hyperexpanded
d_call: .
j_call: TRBJ1-6
cdr3_nt: TGCGCCAGCAGCCAAGATAGGACAAACTATAATTCACCCCTCCACTTT
cdr3_aa: CASSQDRTNYNSPLHF

v_call: TRBV27
clone_size: few
d_call: .
j_call: TRBJ2-7
cdr3_nt: TGTGCCAGCAGTGCCAGGGGAGGGTACGAGCAGTACTTC
cdr3_aa: CASSARGGYEQYF

v_call: TRBV15
clone_size: few
d_call: TRBD1
j_call: TRBJ1-4
cdr3_nt: TGTGCCACCGGTATCGGGACAGGGCGGGAAAAACTGTTTTTT
cdr3_aa: CATGIGTGREKLFF

v_call: TRBV11-2
clone_size: .
d_call: .
j_call: TRBJ2-3
cdr3_nt: TGTGCCAGCAGCGGGATGGGACCCACAGATACGCAGTATTTT
cdr3_aa: CASSGMGPTDTQYF

v_call: TRBV10-3
clone_size: many
d_call: .
j_call: TRBJ2-1
cdr3_nt: TGTGCCATCAGTGTTCCATCGGACATTCGGGGGAATGAGCAGTTCTTC
cdr3_aa: CAISVPSDIRGNEQFF

v_call: TRBV11-2
clone_size: few
d_call: .
j_call: TRBJ2-5
cdr3_nt: TGTGCCAGCAGCTTAACTGATCGAGAGACCCAGTACTTC
cdr3_aa: CASSLTDRETQYF

v_call: TRBV28
clone_size: .
d_call: .
j_call: TRBJ1-4
cdr3_nt: TGTGCCAGCAGGCACCCCGCAACTAATGAAAAACTGTTTTTT
cdr3_aa: CASRHPATNEKLFF

v_call: TRBV28
clone_size: once
d_call: .
j_call: TRBJ2-1
cdr3_nt: TGTGCCAGCAGTTGGCGTTCCCGGACCCTCGGGGGCAATGAGCAGTTCTTC
cdr3_aa: CASSWRSRTLGGNEQFF

v_call: TRBV2
clone_size: few
d_call: .
j_call: TRBJ1-5
cdr3_nt: TGTGCCAGCAGTGTTCGGGGTAATCAGCCCCAGCATTTT
cdr3_aa: CASSVRGNQPQHF

v_call: TRBV4-3
clone_size: many
d_call: .
j_call: TRBJ2-1
cdr3_nt: TGCGCCAGCAGCCTCAAAACCAGGGCTTGGGGCAATGAGCAGTTCTTC
cdr3_aa: CASSLKTRAWGNEQFF

v_call: TRBV2
clone_size: .
d_call: .
j_call: TRBJ2-7
cdr3_nt: TGTGCCAGCAGTGAGCTTGTAGGGGACGAGCAGTACTTC
cdr3_aa: CASSELVGDEQYF

v_call: TRBV20-1
clone_size: .
d_call: TRBD2
j_call: TRBJ2-7
cdr3_nt: TGCAGTGCTAGAGGGCTAGCGGCCCCCTGCGAGCAGTACTTC
cdr3_aa: CSARGLAAPCEQYF

v_call: TRBV7-2
clone_size: few
d_call: .
j_call: TRBJ2-3
cdr3_nt: TGTGCCAGCAGCTTATTCATTAGCGCCGATACGCAGTATTTT
cdr3_aa: CASSLFISADTQYF

v_call: TRBV5-6
clone_size: many
d_call: .
j_call: TRBJ2-7
cdr3_nt: TGTGCCAGCAGCTTGTCCGGACATTCCTACGAGCAGTACTTC
cdr3_aa: CASSLSGHSYEQYF

v_call: TRBV13
clone_size: .
d_call: TRBD2
j_call: TRBJ2-1
cdr3_nt: TGTGCCAGCAGTGGGGGGAGCGGGACGAGGAATGAGCAGTTCTTC
cdr3_aa: CASSGGSGTRNEQFF

v_call: TRBV20-1
clone_size: medium-sized
d_call: .
j_call: TRBJ2-1
cdr3_nt: TGCAGTGCCCCAGAACAGGGCTACAATGAGCAGTTCTTC
cdr3_aa: CSAPEQGYNEQFF

v_call: TRBV5-1
clone_size: many
d_call: .
j_call: TRBJ1-2
cdr3_nt: TGCGCCAGCAGCTTGGTTCCCACCGAGGGTGGTACGGGCTATGGCTACACCTTC
cdr3_aa: CASSLVPTEGGTGYGYTF

v_call: TRBV5-6
clone_size: many
d_call: TRBD1
j_call: TRBJ2-7
cdr3_nt: TGTGCCAGCAGCTCCGGACAGGAGACCTACGAGCAGTACTTC
cdr3_aa: CASSSGQETYEQYF

v_call: TRBV7-9
clone_size: many
d_call: .
j_call: TRBJ2-2
cdr3_nt: TGTGCCAGCAGCTTTATTGGGGCCGCGAACACCGGGGAGCTGTTTTTT
cdr3_aa: CASSFIGAANTGELFF

v_call: TRBV20-1
clone_size: many
d_call: .
j_call: TRBJ2-1
cdr3_nt: TGCAGTGCTTTGGGACATAGTCGCTACAATGAGCAGTTCTTC
cdr3_aa: CSALGHSRYNEQFF

v_call: TRBV20-1
clone_size: .
d_call: TRBD1
j_call: TRBJ1-4
cdr3_nt: TGCAGTGCCCAGATGACAGGGGGTTCACCAACTAATGAAAAACTGTTTTTT
cdr3_aa: CSAQMTGGSPTNEKLFF

v_call: TRBV27
clone_size: few
d_call: .
j_call: TRBJ2-5
cdr3_nt: TGTGCCAGCAGTCCGCAGGGGGGGCTCCAAGAGACCCAGTACTTC
cdr3_aa: CASSPQGGLQETQYF

v_call: TRBV20-1
clone_size: .
d_call: .
j_call: TRBJ2-7
cdr3_nt: TGCAGTGCTAGTTCGGCTAGCGACCTGTCTGAGCAGTACTTC
cdr3_aa: CSASSASDLSEQYF